The 13 T cell receptor beta chains listed next were all sequenced from one sample in a study of cytomegalovirus exposure and HLA in healthy donors. The PCR ran on 60 Vbeta and 13 Jbeta primers. Sequencing used immunoSEQ multiplex PCR; TCRdb keeps in-frame clones, though not all of them. This table has 200,000 to 300,000 clones, approximately 85% appearing once. Sample: PBMCs. Receptors were obtained from a woman aged 40 to 49 in good health and CMV-seropositive.

This rearrangement joins TRBV5-6 to TRBJ2-4; 8 nucleotides agree with TRBD2. The V gene end was trimmed by 4 bases and the J gene end by 7 bases; junction bases not matched to a gene: 7. This CDR3 comprises 14 residues. Germline CDR1 is SGHDT and CDR2 is YYEEEE. The chain's CDR3 is CASSQGLEGNIQYF. The CDR3 DNA reads as TGTGCCAGCAGCCAGGGACTAGAGGGGAACATTCAGTACTTC.

The rearrangement links TRBV5-4 to TRBJ2-3; D is ambiguous. V lost 0 bases and J lost 2, with 10 bases in between. The V gene's germline CDR1 is SGHNT and CDR2 YYREEE (reference sequence). The CDR3 has 15 residues. CDR3 sequence reads: CASSLEPEFTDTQYF. The CDR3 DNA follows: TGTGCCAGCAGCTTGGAACCGGAGTTCACAGATACGCAGTATTTT.

The chain recombines TRBV4-3 with TRBJ1-1; no clear D gene. Germline values: CDR1 LGHNA, CDR2 YSLEER. The ends were cut back, 4 bases at V and 8 bases at J, with 20 bases in the middle. The CDR3 has 15 residues. The CDR3 sequence is CASSLRATKPSEAFF. CDR3 nucleotides: TGCGCCAGCAGCCTGAGGGCCACGAAGCCTTCGGAAGCTTTCTTT.

This sequence joins TRBV4-2 and TRBJ2-3, with a tentative D call TRBD2 (6 bases). Germline V gene data show CDR1 as LGHNA and CDR2 as YNFKEQ. The V and J ends lost 1 base and 4 bases respectively, with 18 bases between them. The CDR3 extends over 17 amino acids. The CDR3 DNA reads TGTGCCAGCAGCCAAGTCGGGGGTCGGGAGAGAGCAGATACGCAGTATTTT. This translates into CASSQVGGRERADTQYF.

The CDR3 sequence is CASSADYEQYF. CDR3 nucleotides: TGCGCCAGCAGCGCGGACTACGAGCAGTACTTC. The chain is built from TRBV5-1 and TRBJ2-7, with D unclear. The length of the CDR3 is 11 residues. Germline V gene lookup returns CDR1 SGHRS and CDR2 YFSETQ. Trimming shortened V by 4 bases and J by 3 bases, and 5 bases separated the two germline ends.

This clone was seen just once. This sequence joins TRBV6-6 and TRBJ2-7; TRBD2 matches at 8 bases. V gave up 5 bases and J gave up 5 bases; unmatched junction bases: 14. The CDR3 loop spans 16 amino acids. The germline V gene encodes CDR1 MNHNY and CDR2 SVGAGI (reference sequence). CDR3 sequence (DNA): TGTGCCAGCAGTCCCACCTTTAGCGGGATTGACCACGAGCAGTACTTC. It is translated as CASSPTFSGIDHEQYF.

The chain joins TRBV19 to TRBJ1-1; no reliable D call. The CDR3 runs 12 residues. Germline V gene data show CDR1 as LNHDA and CDR2 as SQIVND (reference sequence). V was pared by 3 bases and J by 1 base, with 3 bases between. As DNA, the CDR3 is TGTGCCAGTAGTATCCAGAACACTGAAGCTTTCTTT. Its protein product is CASSIQNTEAFF.

This clone was counted between two and nine times. The J gene is TRBJ1-4, the V gene TRBV4-3; TRBD1 matches at 10 bases. Germline CDR1 LGHNA, CDR2 YSLEER. V lost 2 bases to trimming and J lost 6 bases; unmatched junction nucleotides: 6. The CDR3 length is 16 residues. In DNA, the CDR3 is TGCGCCAGCAGCCAAAAGCCCGGGACAGGGGATGAAAAACTGTTTTTT. This gives the protein CASSQKPGTGDEKLFF.

The CDR3 nucleotides read TGCGCCAGCAGCTCGGGAGGGAGTGCTTCCAATGAGCAGTTCTTC. It translates to CASSSGGSASNEQFF. The chain carries TRBV5-1 and TRBJ2-1, with 8 positions matching TRBD2. V dropped 3 bases and J dropped 6; count of bases not matched to a gene: 8. CDR3 length: 15 amino acids. Germline CDR1 reads SGHRS; CDR2 reads YFSETQ.

The chain joins TRBV4-2 to TRBJ1-5; possible D gene TRBD1, 6 bases. The ends were cut back, 0 bases at V and 1 base at J, with 19 bases in the middle. The germline V gene has CDR1 LGHNA and CDR2 YNFKEQ. The CDR3 consists of 19 residues. CDR3 in amino acids: CASSQDWGGLGVSNQPQHF. The CDR3 coding sequence is TGTGCCAGCAGCCAAGACTGGGGGGGGCTGGGAGTAAGCAATCAGCCCCAGCATTTT.

This clone was counted a single time. V and J are TRBV7-9 and TRBJ1-2; possibly TRBD1 for D (5 bases). The CDR3 is made up of 14 amino acids. V gave up 1 base and J gave up 8 bases, with 14 bases separating them. Germline CDR1 reads SEHNR; CDR2 reads FQNEAQ (reference sequence). CDR3: CASSLDPTVGGYTF. CDR3 DNA sequence: TGTGCCAGCAGCTTAGACCCGACAGTGGGGGGCTACACCTTC.

V is TRBV5-1 and J is TRBJ2-7; 10 nucleotides line up with TRBD1. V lost 0 bases and J lost 5; bases outside the gene matches: 8. The CDR3 is made up of 16 amino acids. Per germline, CDR1 SGHRS and CDR2 YFSETQ. The CDR3 DNA is TGCGCCAGCAGCTTGGTCGAGGGACAGGGGTTCAACGAGCAGTACTTC. It yields the protein CASSLVEGQGFNEQYF.

The gene calls are TRBV11-3 and TRBJ1-3, with 8 positions matching TRBD1. This CDR3 contains 16 residues. After removal of 5 bases from V and 0 bases from J, the junction contained 6 bases not matched to a gene. The V gene's germline CDR1 is SGHNT and CDR2 YENEEA. CDR3 amino acids: CASSLGQVNSGNTIYF. The CDR3 nucleotides are TGTGCCAGCAGCCTGGGACAGGTTAACTCTGGAAACACCATATATTTT.